A single sample gave rise to the 14 T cell receptor beta chains below, sequenced in a study of glioma-infiltrating T cells after dendritic cell vaccination. Repertoires were generated with immunoSEQ multiplex PCR, while TCRdb's copy carries only in-frame clones and drops some. The sample records more than 45,000 clones, about four fifths being singletons. Time point here: after dendritic cell vaccination, including at tumor progression/relapse. This sample comprised blood, obtained after dendritic cell vaccination. The receptors originated from a human donor with glioblastoma.

This clone was observed a few times. The V call is TRBV10-2, the J call TRBJ1-1, with 8 bases lining up with TRBD1. Looked up from germline, CDR1 is WSHSY and CDR2 is SAAADI. Unmatched junction bases numbered 3, after V lost 2 bases and J lost 1 base. There are 15 residues in the CDR3. CDR3 amino acids: CASSEPGTGNTEAFF. CDR3 sequence (DNA): TGCGCCAGCAGTGAGCCTGGGACAGGGAACACTGAAGCTTTCTTT.

The chain links TRBV4-2 to TRBJ1-2; 8 nucleotides agree with TRBD1. After removal of 0 bases from V and 3 bases from J, the junction contained 6 bases not matched to a gene. The CDR3 length is 16 residues. Germline CDR1 reads LGHNA; CDR2 reads YNFKEQ. CDR3 loop: CASSQEWGQADYGYTF. The CDR3, as DNA: TGTGCCAGCAGCCAAGAGTGGGGACAGGCAGACTATGGCTACACCTTC.

This clone was observed once. V gene TRBV7-2 combines with J gene TRBJ1-1, with D possibly matching TRBD1 (6 bases). V lost 2 bases and J 11 bases, leaving 15 bases between the germline ends. This CDR3 has 13 amino acids. The germline V gene has CDR1 SGHTA and CDR2 FQGNSA. CDR3 in DNA: TGTGCCAGCAGCTTAAGTGGGACACTGGACGCTTTCTTT. Amino acid sequence: CASSLSGTLDAFF.

This clone showed up just a few times. J is TRBJ1-1 and V is TRBV23-1; D call uncertain. TRBV23-1 is an ORF for which the function is uncertain. This CDR3 has 14 amino acids. V shed 3 bases and J shed 1 base, with 9 bases lying between them. CDR3 in amino acids: CASSHKDKNTEAFF. The CDR3 DNA is TGCGCCAGCAGTCATAAAGACAAGAACACTGAAGCTTTCTTT.

This chain connects TRBV6-5 to TRBJ1-1; D is unresolved. With 3 bases removed from V and 1 base from J, the gap between germline ends came to 9 bases. This CDR3 contains 14 residues. Germline CDR1 reads MNHEY; CDR2 reads SVGAGI. CDR3 sequence (DNA): TGTGCCAGCAGTTATGGTGCGGGGAACACTGAAGCTTTCTTT. It encodes CASSYGAGNTEAFF.

The rearrangement links TRBV30 to TRBJ1-1; D is possibly TRBD1 (5 bases). CDR3 length equals 13 residues. The germline V gene has CDR1 GTSNPN and CDR2 SVGIG (reference sequence). With 1 base removed from V and 6 bases from J, the gap between germline ends came to 12 bases. CDR3 sequence (DNA): TGTGCCTGGAGTGCCTTTAGGGGCGCTGAAGCTTTCTTT. It is translated as CAWSAFRGAEAFF.

The chain joins TRBV4-1 to TRBJ2-3; weak D call: TRBD1 (5 bases). The CDR3 is made up of 15 amino acids. The germline CDR1 and CDR2 sequences are MGHRA and YSYEKL. V gave up 5 bases and J gave up 4 bases, with 16 bases separating them. The CDR3 protein is CASSTLGARPDTQYF. In DNA form, the CDR3 reads TGCGCCAGCAGCACCTTAGGGGCTAGACCAGATACGCAGTATTTT.

This chain uses TRBV4-1 with TRBJ2-7; 10 bases fit TRBD2. Losses at the gene ends were 0 bases for V and 6 bases for J; bases not matched to a gene: 8. Germline loops: CDR1 MGHRA, CDR2 YSYEKL. This CDR3 is 16 amino acids long. CDR3 region: CASSQDTSGGAGEQYF. The CDR3 DNA follows: TGCGCCAGCAGCCAAGATACGAGCGGGGGGGCCGGCGAGCAGTACTTC.

The V and J genes are TRBV7-9 and TRBJ2-3, with a weak D call TRBD2 (6 bases). The CDR3 covers 16 residues. The V end was cut by 5 bases, the J end by 5 bases, with 20 bases between. The germline CDR1 and CDR2 sequences are SEHNR and FQNEAQ (reference sequence). This CDR3 is CASSPVAGPSLDTQYF. In DNA, the CDR3 is TGTGCCAGCAGCCCAGTGGCGGGGCCTTCTCTAGATACGCAGTATTTT.

The chain uses TRBV10-3 and TRBJ2-5; 8 bases align to TRBD2. This CDR3 is 15 amino acids long. The trim removed 6 bases at V and 1 base at J, leaving 7 bases unmatched. In germline, CDR1 is ENHRY, CDR2 SYGVKD. As DNA, the CDR3 is TGTGCCATCAGGGATAGCGGGGATCTCCAAGAGACCCAGTACTTC. Translated: CAIRDSGDLQETQYF.

The count of this clone is one. The chain uses TRBV6-5 and TRBJ2-1; 9 nucleotides agree with TRBD1. Germline assignment: CDR1 MNHEY and CDR2 SVGAGI. J was trimmed by 8 bases and V by 6 bases; bases with no gene match: 11. CDR3 length: 15 residues. CDR3 in DNA: TGTGCCAGCAGGCTACAGGGGGCCACCCTCCATGAGCAGTTCTTC. It encodes CASRLQGATLHEQFF.

The V gene is TRBV4-1, the J gene TRBJ2-5; D perhaps matches TRBD2 (5 bases). The CDR3 totals 14 residues. The V end was cut by 1 base, the J end by 5 bases, with 11 bases between. Germline CDR1 is MGHRA and CDR2 is YSYEKL. In DNA form, the CDR3 reads TGCGCCAGCAGCCAAGTTCCTAGCACGGAGACCCAGTACTTC. Its protein is CASSQVPSTETQYF.

In this sample, this clone turned up a few times. The chain recombines TRBV10-3 with TRBJ2-2; 7 bases are shared with TRBD2. The CDR3 runs 15 residues. Per the germline V gene, CDR1 is ENHRY and CDR2 is SYGVKD. J was trimmed by 3 bases and V by 10 bases; bases with no gene match: 11. The CDR3 reads CATQTKREDTGELFF. CDR3 nucleotides: TGTGCCACCCAGACGAAGCGGGAAGACACCGGGGAGCTGTTTTTT.

The chain uses TRBV6-6 and TRBJ2-7, with 8 bases fitting TRBD1. Trimming removed 7 bases from V and 5 bases from J; junction bases left unmatched: 10. The CDR3 sequence is 14 residues long. Germline V gene data show CDR1 as MNHNY and CDR2 as SVGAGI (reference sequence). CDR3 protein: CASKHPQGAHEQYF. The CDR3 nucleotides are TGTGCCAGCAAACACCCTCAGGGGGCCCACGAGCAGTACTTC.